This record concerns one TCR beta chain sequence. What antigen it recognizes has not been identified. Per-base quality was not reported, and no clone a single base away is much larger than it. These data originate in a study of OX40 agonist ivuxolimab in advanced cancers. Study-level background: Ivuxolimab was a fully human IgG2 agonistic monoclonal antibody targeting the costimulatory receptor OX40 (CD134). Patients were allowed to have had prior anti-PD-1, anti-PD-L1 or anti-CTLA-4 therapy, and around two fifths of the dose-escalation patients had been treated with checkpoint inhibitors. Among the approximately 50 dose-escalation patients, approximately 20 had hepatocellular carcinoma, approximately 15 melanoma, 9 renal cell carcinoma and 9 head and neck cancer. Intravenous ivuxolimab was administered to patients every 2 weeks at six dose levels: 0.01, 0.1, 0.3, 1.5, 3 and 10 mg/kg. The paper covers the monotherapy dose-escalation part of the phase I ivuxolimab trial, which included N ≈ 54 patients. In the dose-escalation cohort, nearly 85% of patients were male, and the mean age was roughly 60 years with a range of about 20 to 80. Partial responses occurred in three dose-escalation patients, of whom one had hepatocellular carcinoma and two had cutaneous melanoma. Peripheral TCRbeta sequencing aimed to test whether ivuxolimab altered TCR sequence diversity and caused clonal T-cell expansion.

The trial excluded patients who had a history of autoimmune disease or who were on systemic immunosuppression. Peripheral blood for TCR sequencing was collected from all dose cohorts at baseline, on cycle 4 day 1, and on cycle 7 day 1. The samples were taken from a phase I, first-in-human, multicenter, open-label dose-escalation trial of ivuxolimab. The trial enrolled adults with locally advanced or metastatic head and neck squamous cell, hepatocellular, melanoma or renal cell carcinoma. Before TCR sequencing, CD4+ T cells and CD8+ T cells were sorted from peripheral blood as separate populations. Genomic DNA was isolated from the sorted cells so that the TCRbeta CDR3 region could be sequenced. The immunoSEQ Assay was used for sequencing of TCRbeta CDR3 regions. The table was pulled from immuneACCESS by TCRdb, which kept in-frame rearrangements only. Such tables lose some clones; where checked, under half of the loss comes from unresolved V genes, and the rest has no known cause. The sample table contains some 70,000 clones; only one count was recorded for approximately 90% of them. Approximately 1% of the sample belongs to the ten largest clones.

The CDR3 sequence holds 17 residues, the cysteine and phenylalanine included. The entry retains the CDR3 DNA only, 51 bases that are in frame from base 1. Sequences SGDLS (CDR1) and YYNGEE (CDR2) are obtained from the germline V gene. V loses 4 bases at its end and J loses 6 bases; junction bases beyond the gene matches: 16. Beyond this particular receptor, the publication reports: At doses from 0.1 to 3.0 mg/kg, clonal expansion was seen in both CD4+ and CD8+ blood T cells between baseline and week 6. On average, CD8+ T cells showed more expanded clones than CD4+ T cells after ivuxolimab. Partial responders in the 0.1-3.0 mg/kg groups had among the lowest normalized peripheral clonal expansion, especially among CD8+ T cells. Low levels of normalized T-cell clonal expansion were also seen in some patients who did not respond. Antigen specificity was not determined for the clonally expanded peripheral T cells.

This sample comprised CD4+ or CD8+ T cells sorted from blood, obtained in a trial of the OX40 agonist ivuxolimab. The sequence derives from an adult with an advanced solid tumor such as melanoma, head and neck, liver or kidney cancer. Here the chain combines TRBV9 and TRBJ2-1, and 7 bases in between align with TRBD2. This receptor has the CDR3 CASSIRLTSSVGNEQFF. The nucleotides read TGTGCCAGCAGCATACGCCTGACTAGCTCGGTTGGCAATGAGCAGTTCTTC.